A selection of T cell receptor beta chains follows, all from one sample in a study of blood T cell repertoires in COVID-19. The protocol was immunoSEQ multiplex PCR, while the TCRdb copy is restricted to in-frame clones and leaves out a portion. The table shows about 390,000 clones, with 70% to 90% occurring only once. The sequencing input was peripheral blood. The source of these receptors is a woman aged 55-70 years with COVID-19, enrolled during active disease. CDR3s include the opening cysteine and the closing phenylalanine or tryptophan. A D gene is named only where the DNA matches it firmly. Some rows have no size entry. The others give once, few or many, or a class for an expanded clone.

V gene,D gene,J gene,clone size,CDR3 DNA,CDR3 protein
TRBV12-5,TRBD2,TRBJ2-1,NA,TGTGCTAGTGGTTTGGGGACTAGCATAGGCGCCTACAATGAGCAGTTCTTC,CASGLGTSIGAYNEQFF
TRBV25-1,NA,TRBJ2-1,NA,TGTGCCAGCAGTGATCCGGGGGATGTTTACAATGAGCAGTTCTTC,CASSDPGDVYNEQFF
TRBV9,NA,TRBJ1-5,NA,TGTGCCAGCAGCGTAGCCCTCAATCAGCCCCAGCATTTT,CASSVALNQPQHF
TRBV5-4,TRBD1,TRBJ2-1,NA,TGTGCCAGCAGCTTGATACAGGGGGCCTACAATGAGCAGTTCTTC,CASSLIQGAYNEQFF
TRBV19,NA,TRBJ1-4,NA,TGTGCCAGTAGGGGACTCGGGAGGCCCCAACACGGTAATGAAAAACTGTTTTTT,CASRGLGRPQHGNEKLFF
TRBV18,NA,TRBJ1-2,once,TGTGCCAGCTCACATGAATCCACGGGGGTCCCCTATGGCTACACCTTC,CASSHESTGVPYGYTF
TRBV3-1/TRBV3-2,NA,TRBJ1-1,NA,TGTGCCAGCAGCCGGGGGGACGTGAACACTGAAGCTTTCTTT,CASSRGDVNTEAFF
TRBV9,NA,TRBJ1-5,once,TGTGCCAGCAGCGTAGGGTGGGGGGTCAGGCAGCCCCAGCATTTT,CASSVGWGVRQPQHF
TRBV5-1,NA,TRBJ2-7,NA,TGCGCCAGCAGCTTAGGTGGCGGACTCTCCTACGAGCAGTACTTC,CASSLGGGLSYEQYF
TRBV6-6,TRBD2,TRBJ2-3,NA,TGTGCCAGCAGTTACTGGGCGGGAGTCACAGATACGCAGTATTTT,CASSYWAGVTDTQYF
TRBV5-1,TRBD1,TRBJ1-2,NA,TGCGCCAGCAGTATGATGGGGGACAGGGGTTATGGCTACACCTTC,CASSMMGDRGYGYTF
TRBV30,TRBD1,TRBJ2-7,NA,TGTGCCTGGAGTGTAGGGCGGACAGGAATGGGCGAGCAGTACTTC,CAWSVGRTGMGEQYF
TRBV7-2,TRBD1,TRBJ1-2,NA,TGTGCCAGCAGCCGGGACAGGGAGTATGGCTACACCTTC,CASSRDREYGYTF
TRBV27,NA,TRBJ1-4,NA,TGTGCCAGCAGTTTCAGGGGAGGGAATGAAAAACTGTTTTTT,CASSFRGGNEKLFF
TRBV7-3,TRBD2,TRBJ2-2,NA,TGTGCCAGCAGCCAGCTAGCGGGGGGGCTGACCGGGGAGCTGTTTTTT,CASSQLAGGLTGELFF
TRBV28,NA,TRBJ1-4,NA,TGTGCCAGCAGTGTACAGCCAACTAATGAAAAACTGTTTTTT,CASSVQPTNEKLFF
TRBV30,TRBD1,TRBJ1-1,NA,TGTGCCTGGAGTAACAGGGGGGGGAACACTGAAGCTTTCTTT,CAWSNRGGNTEAFF
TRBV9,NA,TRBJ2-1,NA,TGTGCCAGCAGCGTAGAATCGCGGCCTCTCAATGAGCAGTTCTTC,CASSVESRPLNEQFF
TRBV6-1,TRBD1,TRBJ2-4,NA,TGTGCCAGCAGTGAAGGGGACAGGGGAGGCCAAAACATTCAGTACTTC,CASSEGDRGGQNIQYF
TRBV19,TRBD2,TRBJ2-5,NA,TGTGCCAGTAACAGCGGGGCCTTCCAAGAGACCCAGTACTTC,CASNSGAFQETQYF
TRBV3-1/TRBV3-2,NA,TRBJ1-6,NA,TGTGCCAGCAGCCAAATTGCGGTGGGTTCCTCTTCACCCCTCCACTTT,CASSQIAVGSSSPLHF
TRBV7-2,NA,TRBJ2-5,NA,TGTGCCAGCAGCTTAGTAGAATGGGACTCGTACCAAGAGACCCAGTACTTC,CASSLVEWDSYQETQYF
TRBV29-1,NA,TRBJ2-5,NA,TGCAGCGTTGAAGATCCGACTGTCGGAGAGACCCAGTACTTC,CSVEDPTVGETQYF
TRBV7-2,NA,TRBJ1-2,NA,TGTGCCAGCAGCTTAGCGTTACGGGGGAATGGCTACACCTTC,CASSLALRGNGYTF
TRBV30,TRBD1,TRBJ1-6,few,TGTGCCTCCCCCGAGGGACAGGGGAGAATAAATTCACCCCTCCACTTT,CASPEGQGRINSPLHF
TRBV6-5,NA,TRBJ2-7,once,TGTGCCAGCAACCCTTCACAGCCCCTCTACGAGCAGTACTTC,CASNPSQPLYEQYF
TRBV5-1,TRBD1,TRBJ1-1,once,TGCGCCAGCAGTAAGGCCCCCCGACAGGGGTACACTGAAGCTTTCTTT,CASSKAPRQGYTEAFF
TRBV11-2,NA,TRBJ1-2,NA,TGTGCCAGCAGCTTAGAGGGCAGGGCTAACTATGGCTACACCTTC,CASSLEGRANYGYTF
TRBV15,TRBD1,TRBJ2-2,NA,TGTGCCACCAAACTAGACGGGACAGGGTTAACCGGGGAGCTGTTTTTT,CATKLDGTGLTGELFF
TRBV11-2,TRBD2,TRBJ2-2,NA,TGTGCCAGCAGCTTAGCCCTACTAGCGGGGGGGCACACCGGGGAGCTGTTTTTT,CASSLALLAGGHTGELFF
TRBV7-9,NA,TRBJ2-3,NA,TGTGCCAGCAGCTTAAGCCAGGGCCATACGCAGTATTTT,CASSLSQGHTQYF
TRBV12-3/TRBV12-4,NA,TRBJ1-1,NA,TGTGCCAGCAGTTTGAGGGACACTGAAGCTTTCTTT,CASSLRDTEAFF
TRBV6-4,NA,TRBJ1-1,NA,TGTGCCAGCAGTGACTCTTGGCTCAACACTGAAGCTTTCTTT,CASSDSWLNTEAFF